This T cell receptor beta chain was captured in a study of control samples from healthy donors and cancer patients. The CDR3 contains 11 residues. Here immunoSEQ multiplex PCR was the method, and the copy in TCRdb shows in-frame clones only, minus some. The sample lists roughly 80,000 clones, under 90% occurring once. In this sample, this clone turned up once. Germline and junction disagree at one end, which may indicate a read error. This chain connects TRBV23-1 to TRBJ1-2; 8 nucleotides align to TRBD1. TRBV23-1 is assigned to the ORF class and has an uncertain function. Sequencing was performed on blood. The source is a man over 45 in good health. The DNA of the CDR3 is TGCGCCAGCAGTCCCCGACAGGGGCGAATCTTC. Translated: CASSPRQGRIF.